A single T cell receptor beta chain is shown here with its context. Its antigen remains unknown. The data were obtained in a study of Ad26.COV2.S vaccination and SARS-CoV-2 variants. Study context: Doses of Ad26.COV2.S were injected into muscle once or twice, 56 days apart. Study-level results: Placebo recipients showed lower spike-specific TCR breadth than vaccinees.

Using immunoSEQ multiplex PCR, the repertoire was profiled, and TCRdb retains in-frame clones only, with some absent. Of 350,000 to 450,000 clones listed, approximately 90% were seen once; the top ten hold less than 2%. Treatment in this sample: some 19 received Ad26.COV2.S at low or high dose, single or two shots; a few received placebo; per-sample allocation not given. Specimens were obtained on day 63 following the first vaccine or placebo injection. Ad26.COV2.S expressed prefusion-stabilized spike from the original Wuhan strain. Between the trimmed V and J ends, which lost 1 base and 0 bases, there was a span of 13 bases. Germline values: CDR1 SGHAT, CDR2 FQNNGV. The CDR3 loop spans 16 amino acids.

This material consisted of peripheral blood, taken in a trial of Ad26.COV2.S vaccine versus placebo. The rearrangement joins TRBV11-2 to TRBJ2-7; D is undetermined. This sequence originates from a person between 18 and 59 years old who received the Ad26.COV2.S COVID-19 vaccine or a placebo. CDR3 nucleotides: TGTGCCAGCAGCTTAGCTCCAGAGAGATACTCCTACGAGCAGTACTTC. Protein product: CASSLAPERYSYEQYF.